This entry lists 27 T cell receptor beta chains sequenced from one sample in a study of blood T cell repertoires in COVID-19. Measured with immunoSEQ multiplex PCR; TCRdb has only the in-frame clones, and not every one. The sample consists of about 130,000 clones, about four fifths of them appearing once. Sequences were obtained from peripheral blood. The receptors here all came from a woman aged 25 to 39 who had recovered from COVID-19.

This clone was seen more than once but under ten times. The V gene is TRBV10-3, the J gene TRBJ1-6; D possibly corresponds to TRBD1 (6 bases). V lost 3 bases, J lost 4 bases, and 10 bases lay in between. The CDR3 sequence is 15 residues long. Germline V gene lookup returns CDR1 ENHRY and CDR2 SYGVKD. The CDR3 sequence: CAISETGTYNSPLHF. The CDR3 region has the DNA TGTGCCATCAGTGAAACAGGGACATATAATTCACCCCTCCACTTT.

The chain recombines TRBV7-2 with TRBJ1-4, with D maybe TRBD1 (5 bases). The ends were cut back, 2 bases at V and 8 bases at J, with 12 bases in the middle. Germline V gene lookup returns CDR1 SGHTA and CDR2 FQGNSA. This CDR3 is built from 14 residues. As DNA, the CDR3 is TGTGCCAGCAGCTTAAGGGGCCTAGGAGAAAAACTGTTTTTT. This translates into CASSLRGLGEKLFF.

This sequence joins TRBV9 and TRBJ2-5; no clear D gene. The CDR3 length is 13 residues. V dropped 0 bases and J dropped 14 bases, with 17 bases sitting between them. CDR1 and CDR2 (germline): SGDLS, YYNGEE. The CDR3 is CASSVAPGRPAYF. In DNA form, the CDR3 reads TGTGCCAGCAGCGTAGCTCCGGGTCGACCTGCCTACTTC.

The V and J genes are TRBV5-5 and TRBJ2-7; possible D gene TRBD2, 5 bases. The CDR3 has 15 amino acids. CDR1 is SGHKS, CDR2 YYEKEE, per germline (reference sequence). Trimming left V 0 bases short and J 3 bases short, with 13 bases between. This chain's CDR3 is CASSLVEETYYEQYF. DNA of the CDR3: TGTGCCAGCAGCTTGGTGGAGGAGACTTACTACGAGCAGTACTTC.

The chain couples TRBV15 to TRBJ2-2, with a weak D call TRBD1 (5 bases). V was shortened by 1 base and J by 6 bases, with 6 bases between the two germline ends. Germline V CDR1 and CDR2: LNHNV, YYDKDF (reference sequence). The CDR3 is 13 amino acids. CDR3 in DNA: TGTGCCACCAGCAGAGCAGGGCCCGGGGAGCTGTTTTTT. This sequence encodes CATSRAGPGELFF.

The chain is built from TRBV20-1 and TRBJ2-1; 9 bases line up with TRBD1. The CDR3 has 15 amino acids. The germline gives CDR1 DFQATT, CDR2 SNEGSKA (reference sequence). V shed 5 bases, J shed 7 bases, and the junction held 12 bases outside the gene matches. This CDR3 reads CSARDRGQGPNEQFF. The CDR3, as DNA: TGCAGTGCTCGTGATAGGGGACAGGGACCTAATGAGCAGTTCTTC.

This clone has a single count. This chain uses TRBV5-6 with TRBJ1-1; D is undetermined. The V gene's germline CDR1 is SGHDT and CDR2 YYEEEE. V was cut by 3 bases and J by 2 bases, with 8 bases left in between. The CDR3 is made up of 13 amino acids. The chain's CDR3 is CASSWAINTEAFF. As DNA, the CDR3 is TGTGCCAGCAGCTGGGCAATTAACACTGAAGCTTTCTTT.

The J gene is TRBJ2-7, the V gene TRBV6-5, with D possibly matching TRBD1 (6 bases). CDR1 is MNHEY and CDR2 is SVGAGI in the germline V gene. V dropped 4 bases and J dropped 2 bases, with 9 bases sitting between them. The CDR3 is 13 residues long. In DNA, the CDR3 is TGTGCCAGCAGTTCCAGGGGTCCCTACGAGCAGTACTTC. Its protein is CASSSRGPYEQYF.

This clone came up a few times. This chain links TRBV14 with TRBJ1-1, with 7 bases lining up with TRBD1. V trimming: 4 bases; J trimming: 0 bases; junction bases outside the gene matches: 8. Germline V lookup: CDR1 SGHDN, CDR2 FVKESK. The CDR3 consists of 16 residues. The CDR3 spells CASSRGQTLMNTEAFF. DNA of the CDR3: TGTGCCAGCAGCCGGGGACAGACCCTCATGAACACTGAAGCTTTCTTT.

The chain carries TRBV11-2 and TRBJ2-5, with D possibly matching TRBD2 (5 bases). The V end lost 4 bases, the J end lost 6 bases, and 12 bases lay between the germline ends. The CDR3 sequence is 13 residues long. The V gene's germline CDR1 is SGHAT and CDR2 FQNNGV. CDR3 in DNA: TGTGCCAGCAGCTCAGGATGGGAGCAGACCCAGTACTTC. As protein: CASSSGWEQTQYF. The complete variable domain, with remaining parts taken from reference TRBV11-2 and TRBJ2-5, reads EAGVAQSPRYKIIEKRQSVAFWCNPISGHATLYWYQQILGQGPKLLIQFQNNGVVDDSQLPKDRFSAERLKGVDSTLKIQPAKLEDSAVYLCASSSGWEQTQYFGPGTRLLVL.

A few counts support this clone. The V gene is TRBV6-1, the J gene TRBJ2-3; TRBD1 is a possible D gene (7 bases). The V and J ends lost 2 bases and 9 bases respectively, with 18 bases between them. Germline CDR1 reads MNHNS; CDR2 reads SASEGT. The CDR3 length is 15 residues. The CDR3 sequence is CASSEIAASRGTQYF. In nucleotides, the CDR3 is TGTGCCAGCAGTGAAATAGCGGCGTCCAGGGGGACGCAGTATTTT.

CDR3 protein: CASSLGGSPLYEQYF. The CDR3 DNA reads as TGTGCCAGCAGTCTCGGGGGGTCGCCTCTCTACGAGCAGTACTTC. The chain joins TRBV3-1 (or the pseudogene TRBV3-2) to TRBJ2-7; 7 nucleotides align to TRBD2. Germline V gene sequence: CDR1 LGHDT, CDR2 YNNKEL (reference sequence). The CDR3 has 15 amino acids. Unmatched junction bases numbered 11, after V lost 6 bases and J lost 3 bases.

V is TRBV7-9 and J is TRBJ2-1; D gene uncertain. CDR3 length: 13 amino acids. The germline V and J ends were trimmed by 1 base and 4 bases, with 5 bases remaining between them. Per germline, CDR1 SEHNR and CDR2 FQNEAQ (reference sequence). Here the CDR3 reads CASSLDSYNEQFF. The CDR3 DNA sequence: TGTGCCAGCAGCTTAGACAGTTACAATGAGCAGTTCTTC.

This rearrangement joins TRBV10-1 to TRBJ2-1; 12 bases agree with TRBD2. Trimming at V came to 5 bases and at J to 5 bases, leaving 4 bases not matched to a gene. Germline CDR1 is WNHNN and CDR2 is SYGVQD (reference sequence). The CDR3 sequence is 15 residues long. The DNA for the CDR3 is TGCGCCAGCAGTCCCGGGACTAGCGGGCACAATGAGCAGTTCTTC. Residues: CASSPGTSGHNEQFF.

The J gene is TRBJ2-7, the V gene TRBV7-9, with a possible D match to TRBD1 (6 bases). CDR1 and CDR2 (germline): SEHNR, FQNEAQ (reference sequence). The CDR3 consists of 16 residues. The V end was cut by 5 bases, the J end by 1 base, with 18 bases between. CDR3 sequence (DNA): TGTGCCAGCAGCCCGGTTGACAGGACCTCTTCCTACGAGCAGTACTTC. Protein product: CASSPVDRTSSYEQYF.

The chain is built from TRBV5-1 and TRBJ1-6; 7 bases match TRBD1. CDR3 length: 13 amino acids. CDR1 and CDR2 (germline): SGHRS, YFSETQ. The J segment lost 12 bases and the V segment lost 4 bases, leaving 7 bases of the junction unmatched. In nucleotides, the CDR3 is TGCGCCAGCAGCCCCGGGACAGAGAGACCCCTCCACTTT. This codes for CASSPGTERPLHF.

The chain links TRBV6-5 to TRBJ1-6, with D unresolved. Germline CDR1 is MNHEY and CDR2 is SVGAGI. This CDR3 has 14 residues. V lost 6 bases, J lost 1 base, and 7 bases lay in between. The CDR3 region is CASRPGSYNSPLHF. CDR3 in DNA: TGTGCCAGCAGACCGGGATCCTATAATTCACCCCTCCACTTT.

CDR3 loop: CASSLRQGAGEKLFF. In DNA, the CDR3 is TGTGCCAGCAGCTTACGTCAGGGGGCCGGTGAAAAACTGTTTTTT. V gene TRBV3-1 (or the pseudogene TRBV3-2) combines with J gene TRBJ1-4; TRBD1 agrees at 8 bases. The CDR3 sequence is 15 residues long. In germline, CDR1 is LGHDT, CDR2 YNNKEL (reference sequence). The V gene end was trimmed by 5 bases and the J gene end by 7 bases; junction bases not matched to a gene: 9.

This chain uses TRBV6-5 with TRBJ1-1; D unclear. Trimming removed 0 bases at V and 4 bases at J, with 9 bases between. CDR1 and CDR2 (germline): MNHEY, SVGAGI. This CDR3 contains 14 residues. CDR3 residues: CASSYSGVGTEAFF. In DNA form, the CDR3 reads TGTGCCAGCAGTTACTCCGGGGTCGGCACTGAAGCTTTCTTT.

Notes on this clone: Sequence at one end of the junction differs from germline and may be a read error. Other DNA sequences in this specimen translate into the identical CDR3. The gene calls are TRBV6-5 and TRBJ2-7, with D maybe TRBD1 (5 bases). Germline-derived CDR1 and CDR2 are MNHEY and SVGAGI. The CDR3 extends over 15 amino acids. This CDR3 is CASSYKAGLSREQYF. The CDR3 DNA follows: TGTGCCAGTAGTTACAAGGCAGGGTTGTCCCGCGAGCAGTACTTC.

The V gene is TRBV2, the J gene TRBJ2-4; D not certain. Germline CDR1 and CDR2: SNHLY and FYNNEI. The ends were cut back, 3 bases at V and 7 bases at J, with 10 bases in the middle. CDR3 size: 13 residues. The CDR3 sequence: CASSENRYNIQYF. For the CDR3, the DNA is TGTGCCAGCAGTGAGAATCGGTACAACATTCAGTACTTC. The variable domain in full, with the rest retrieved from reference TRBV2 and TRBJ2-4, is EPEVTQTPSHQVTQMGQEVILRCVPISNHLYFYWYRQILGQKVEFLVSFYNNEISEKSEIFDDQFSVERPDGSNFTLKIRSTKLEDSAMYFCASSENRYNIQYFGAGTRLSVL.

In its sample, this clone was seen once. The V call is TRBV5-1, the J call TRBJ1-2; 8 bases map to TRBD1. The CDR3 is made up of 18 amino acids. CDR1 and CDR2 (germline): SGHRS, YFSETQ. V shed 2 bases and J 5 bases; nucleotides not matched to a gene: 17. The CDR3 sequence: CASSFAGGPQYRTYGYTF. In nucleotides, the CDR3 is TGCGCCAGCAGCTTCGCAGGGGGCCCTCAATATCGGACGTATGGCTACACCTTC. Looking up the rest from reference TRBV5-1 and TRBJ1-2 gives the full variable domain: KAGVTQTPRYLIKTRGQQVTLSCSPISGHRSVSWYQQTPGQGLQFLFEYFSETQRNKGNFPGRFSGRQFSNSRSEMNVSTLELGDSALYLCASSFAGGPQYRTYGYTFGSGTRLTVV.

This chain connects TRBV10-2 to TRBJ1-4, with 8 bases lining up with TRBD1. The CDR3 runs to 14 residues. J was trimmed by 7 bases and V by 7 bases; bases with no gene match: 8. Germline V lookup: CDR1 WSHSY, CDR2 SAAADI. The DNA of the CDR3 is TGCGCCAGCACCAGGACAGGGAGTGGTGAAAAACTGTTTTTT. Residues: CASTRTGSGEKLFF.

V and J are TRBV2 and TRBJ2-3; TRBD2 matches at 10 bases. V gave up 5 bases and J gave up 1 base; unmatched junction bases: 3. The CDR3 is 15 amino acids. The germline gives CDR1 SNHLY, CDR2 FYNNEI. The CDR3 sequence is CASSLAGVGTDTQYF. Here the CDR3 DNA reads TGTGCCAGCAGTCTAGCGGGAGTGGGCACAGATACGCAGTATTTT.

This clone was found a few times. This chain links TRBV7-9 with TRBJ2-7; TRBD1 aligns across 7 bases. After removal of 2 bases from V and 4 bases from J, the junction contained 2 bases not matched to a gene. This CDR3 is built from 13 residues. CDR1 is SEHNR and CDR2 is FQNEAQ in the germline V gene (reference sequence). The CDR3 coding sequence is TGTGCCAGCAGCTTATCGGGACAGTACGAGCAGTACTTC. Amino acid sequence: CASSLSGQYEQYF.

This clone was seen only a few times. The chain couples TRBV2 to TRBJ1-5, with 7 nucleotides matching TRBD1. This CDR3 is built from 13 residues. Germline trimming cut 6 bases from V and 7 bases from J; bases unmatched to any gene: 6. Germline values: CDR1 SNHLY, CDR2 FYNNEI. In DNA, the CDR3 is TGTGCCAGCAGACAGGGGTTACGCCAGCCCCAGCATTTT. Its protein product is CASRQGLRQPQHF.

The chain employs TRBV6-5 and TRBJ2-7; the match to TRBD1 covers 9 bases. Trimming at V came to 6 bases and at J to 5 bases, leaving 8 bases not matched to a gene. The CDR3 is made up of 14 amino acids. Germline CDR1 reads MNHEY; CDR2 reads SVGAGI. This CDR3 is CASRRTGVSHEQYF. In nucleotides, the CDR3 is TGTGCCAGCAGGAGGACAGGGGTTTCCCACGAGCAGTACTTC.